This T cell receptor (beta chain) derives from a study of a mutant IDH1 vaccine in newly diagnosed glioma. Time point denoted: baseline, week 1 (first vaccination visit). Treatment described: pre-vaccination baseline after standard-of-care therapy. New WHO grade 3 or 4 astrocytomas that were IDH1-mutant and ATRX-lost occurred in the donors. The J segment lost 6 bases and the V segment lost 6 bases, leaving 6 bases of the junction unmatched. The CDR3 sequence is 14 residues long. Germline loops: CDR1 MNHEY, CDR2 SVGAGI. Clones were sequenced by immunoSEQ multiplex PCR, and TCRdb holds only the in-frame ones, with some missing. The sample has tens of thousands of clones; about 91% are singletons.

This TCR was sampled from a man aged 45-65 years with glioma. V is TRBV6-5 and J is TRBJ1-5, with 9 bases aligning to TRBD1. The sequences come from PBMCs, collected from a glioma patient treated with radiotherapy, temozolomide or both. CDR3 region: CASREDRGTQPQHF. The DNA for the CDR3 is TGTGCCAGCAGAGAGGACAGGGGCACTCAGCCCCAGCATTTT.